This T cell receptor (beta chain) is from a study of human T cells and chemical hapten exposure. Overall study results and limits: DPC sensitization produced no change in TCRs with frequency above 1 in 1000. All donors were alopecia patients, so their immunity may differ from that of healthy people.

In the original workflow: A typical sample had 93,000 or so TCRs, with about 20,000 to 750,000 overall. TCRdb processed the RACE reads anew with MiXCR; each CDR3 protein has one entry. TCRdb, not the original authors, processed these V and J calls. The data hold some 250,000 distinct CDR3 sequences, with about 7.7% observed a single time. This clonotype was detected many times. Its antigen is unidentified. Germline CDR1 reads SEHNR; CDR2 reads FQNEAQ (reference sequence). The V end lost 5 bases, the J end lost 0 bases, and 7 bases lay between the germline ends. The CDR3 has 14 amino acids. Time point indicated: pre-sensitization, week 0. The treatment was: therapeutic diphenylcyclopropenone sensitization with weekly scalp DPC.

The chain is built from TRBV7-9 and TRBJ2-2; D call uncertain. The source material was whole blood, sampled in connection with sensitization to the hapten diphenylcyclopropenone (DPC). The sequence was collected from a man aged 18 to 29 with alopecia areata. Some clones in this sample may be carry-over from other donors' samples. The CDR3 region has the DNA TGTGCCAGCAGCGGGGTTTCGAACACCGGGGAGCTGTTTTTT. It yields the protein CASSGVSNTGELFF.